This section outlines one TCR beta chain sequence together with its context. The germline gene is not matched at one end of the junction; a read error may be the cause. This entry comes from a study of glioma-infiltrating T cells. Amplification of TCR alpha and beta CDR3 regions from RNA used iRepertoire nested multiplex PCR. One-step reverse transcription and amplification started from approximately 100-400 ng of tissue mRNA or PBMC total RNA. TCRdb re-called the multiplex PCR reads with MiXCR, one entry per CDR3 protein. The table includes about 380,000 distinct CDR3 sequences, around 45% detected once. The receptor was isolated from a human donor with low-grade glioma or glioblastoma, undergoing nonglioma brain surgery, or in good health (not recorded which). Sequencing was done on a sample of glioma tissue, nonneoplastic brain tissue, or PBMCs (not recorded which).

The CDR3 DNA is TGTGCCAGCAGTCCCGGGACAGCGTACACTAAAGCTTTCTTT. This codes for CASSPGTAYTKAFF. The chain uses TRBV27 and TRBJ1-1, with 7 nucleotides matching TRBD1. The germline V gene encodes CDR1 MNHEY and CDR2 SMNVEV (reference sequence). This CDR3 has 14 residues.